This is a list of T cell receptor beta chains from one sample in a study of T cells in Graves' hyperthyroidism and ophthalmopathy. TCRdb re-called the multiplex PCR reads through MiXCR, storing one row per CDR3 protein. The sample shows some 490,000 distinct CDR3 sequences, 16% of them seen only once. Source material: blood. The origin of the receptors is a woman aged 25 to 39 with Graves' ophthalmopathy. CDR3s include the opening cysteine and the closing phenylalanine or tryptophan. Each record gives: CDR3 length, J gene, V gene, CDR3 protein.

CDR3 length: 21
J gene: TRBJ2-1
V gene: TRBV7-9
CDR3 protein: CASRGQGVGTSGSSVGDEQFF

CDR3 length: 14
J gene: TRBJ2-1
V gene: TRBV7-9
CDR3 protein: CASSLGASYNEQFF

CDR3 length: 15
J gene: TRBJ2-1
V gene: TRBV12-3/TRBV12-4
CDR3 protein: CASSFFGLAGHEQFF

CDR3 length: 13
J gene: TRBJ1-1
V gene: TRBV18
CDR3 protein: CASSPRLPEEAFF

CDR3 length: 15
J gene: TRBJ2-7
V gene: TRBV27
CDR3 protein: CASKGLAGGPGEQYF

CDR3 length: 15
J gene: TRBJ1-1
V gene: TRBV18
CDR3 protein: CASSPDSFTNTEAFF

CDR3 length: 12
J gene: TRBJ1-1
V gene: TRBV5-6
CDR3 protein: CASSQRGRKAFF

CDR3 length: 14
J gene: TRBJ2-1
V gene: TRBV20-1
CDR3 protein: CSARRHPVGNEQFF

CDR3 length: 15
J gene: TRBJ2-1
V gene: TRBV6-1
CDR3 protein: CASSVGWEGQDEQFF

CDR3 length: 15
J gene: TRBJ2-1
V gene: TRBV19
CDR3 protein: CASSIGLESYNEQFF

CDR3 length: 15
J gene: TRBJ2-6
V gene: TRBV18
CDR3 protein: CASSGDNGGANVLTF

CDR3 length: 14
J gene: TRBJ1-1
V gene: TRBV30
CDR3 protein: CAWSPPWGGTEAFF

CDR3 length: 16
J gene: TRBJ2-6
V gene: TRBV6-2/TRBV6-3
CDR3 protein: CASSYSSGSGANVLTF

CDR3 length: 14
J gene: TRBJ1-6
V gene: TRBV12-3/TRBV12-4
CDR3 protein: CASRLTGDNSPLHF

CDR3 length: 15
J gene: TRBJ1-4
V gene: TRBV11-1
CDR3 protein: CASSRTLRLGEKLFF

CDR3 length: 16
J gene: TRBJ2-5
V gene: TRBV11-2
CDR3 protein: CASSTPGPRSVKTQYF

CDR3 length: 14
J gene: TRBJ2-7
V gene: TRBV28
CDR3 protein: CAAAGPGQAYEQYF

CDR3 length: 12
J gene: TRBJ2-7
V gene: TRBV7-2
CDR3 protein: CASSPRGHEQYF

CDR3 length: 14
J gene: TRBJ1-5
V gene: TRBV12-3/TRBV12-4
CDR3 protein: CASSLSPSNQPQHF

CDR3 length: 13
J gene: TRBJ1-1
V gene: TRBV25-1
CDR3 protein: CASSNHGRTEAFF

CDR3 length: 15
J gene: TRBJ1-1
V gene: TRBV18
CDR3 protein: CASSPLTTGFQEAFF

CDR3 length: 14
J gene: TRBJ1-1
V gene: TRBV19
CDR3 protein: CASSIGRLNTEAFF

CDR3 length: 16
J gene: TRBJ2-7
V gene: TRBV6-2/TRBV6-3
CDR3 protein: CASSYSTSGYSYEQYF

CDR3 length: 12
J gene: TRBJ2-1
V gene: TRBV3-1
CDR3 protein: CASSPLRGVPFF

CDR3 length: 16
J gene: TRBJ2-2
V gene: TRBV11-3
CDR3 protein: CASSPSAWQNTGELFF

CDR3 length: 14
J gene: TRBJ2-7
V gene: TRBV7-2
CDR3 protein: CASSIRQSAGEQYF

CDR3 length: 12
J gene: TRBJ2-7
V gene: TRBV30
CDR3 protein: CAWRDLAYEQYF

CDR3 length: 16
J gene: TRBJ2-5
V gene: TRBV7-4
CDR3 protein: CASSPFGAGGPETQYF

CDR3 length: 14
J gene: TRBJ2-7
V gene: TRBV11-2
CDR3 protein: CASSLERLPYEQYF

CDR3 length: 13
J gene: TRBJ2-7
V gene: TRBV12-3/TRBV12-4
CDR3 protein: CASRGSASYEQYF

CDR3 length: 16
J gene: TRBJ2-1
V gene: TRBV5-1
CDR3 protein: CASSLTGSPTHNEQFF

CDR3 length: 15
J gene: TRBJ1-5
V gene: TRBV3-2
CDR3 protein: CASTLKTGSPRPQHF

CDR3 length: 14
J gene: TRBJ1-1
V gene: TRBV28
CDR3 protein: CACTDPPGNTEAFF

CDR3 length: 11
J gene: TRBJ1-2
V gene: TRBV29-1
CDR3 protein: CSVLGRVGYTF

CDR3 length: 16
J gene: TRBJ2-2
V gene: TRBV11-2
CDR3 protein: CASRELAGGGERELFF

CDR3 length: 15
J gene: TRBJ2-3
V gene: TRBV28
CDR3 protein: CASSRWGGGTDTQYF